These 28 T cell receptor beta chains were sequenced from one sample in a study of beta chain features in type 1 diabetes. Whole-study findings and limits: All four CD4+ subsets from Type 1 diabetes patients carried moderately but significantly shorter TCRB CDR3s.

The investigators reverse transcribed all of the isolated RNA, so they sequenced expressed TCRB transcripts. This table comes from immunoSEQ multiplex PCR, and its TCRdb copy is limited to in-frame clones, with some not included. The sample has 550,000 to 850,000 clones; about an eighth are singletons. Antigens for these TCRs are unknown. The sample consisted of naive CD4+ T cells from blood. Receptor source: a man between 18 and 29 years old with type 1 diabetes.

V and J are TRBV4-1 and TRBJ2-3; TRBD2 aligns across 9 bases. This CDR3 region has 16 residues. V lost 4 bases to trimming and J lost 0 bases; unmatched junction nucleotides: 5. Germline loops: CDR1 MGHRA, CDR2 YSYEKL. As DNA, the CDR3 is TGCGCCAGCAGCCTAGTAGCGGGGGCTAGCACAGATACGCAGTATTTT. Residues: CASSLVAGASTDTQYF.

The gene calls are TRBV5-4 and TRBJ1-2, with D tentatively TRBD1 (5 bases). This CDR3 contains 11 residues. Deletions cut 4 bases from V and 13 bases from J, with 14 bases between. CDR1 is SGHNT, CDR2 YYREEE, per germline (reference sequence). The CDR3 DNA sequence: TGTGCCAGCAGCGAGGGGACCGCCCCCACCTTC. Amino acids: CASSEGTAPTF.

This clone was seen only a few times. The rearrangement links TRBV9 to TRBJ1-2; D not certain. Germline V gene data show CDR1 as SGDLS and CDR2 as YYNGEE. V lost 2 bases and J lost 2, with 4 bases in between. The CDR3 sequence is 12 residues long. The CDR3 region is CASSVGNYGYTF. The CDR3 bases are TGTGCCAGCAGCGTCGGGAACTATGGCTACACCTTC.

This clone turned up a few times. The gene calls are TRBV29-1 and TRBJ1-4; D may be TRBD1 (5 bases). This CDR3 spans 15 amino acids. Germline CDR1 is SQVTM and CDR2 is ANQGSEA. Trimming pared 4 bases from V and 2 bases from J, leaving 14 bases between. The CDR3 coding sequence is TGCAGCGTTGGAGGAGCGGGGCTGACTAATGAAAAACTGTTTTTT. Its translation is CSVGGAGLTNEKLFF.

V and J are TRBV25-1 and TRBJ1-2, with 7 bases identical to TRBD1. V was pared by 2 bases and J by 7 bases, with 7 bases of the junction left unmatched. CDR1 is MGHDK and CDR2 is SYGVNS in the germline V gene. The CDR3 totals 14 residues. DNA for the CDR3: TGTGCCAGCAGTGAAGATGTGACAGGGATTGGCTACACCTTC. This translates into CASSEDVTGIGYTF.

The table lists this clone with many counts. As DNA, the CDR3 is TGTGCCTGGAGTCAGGAGACTGGTCTTTCCTTAGCCGTTCAGTACTTC. It encodes CAWSQETGLSLAVQYF. The chain combines TRBV30 with TRBJ2-4; D remains ambiguous. The V end lost 2 bases, the J end lost 11 bases, and 25 bases lay between the germline ends. There are 16 residues in the CDR3. Germline V gene data show CDR1 as GTSNPN and CDR2 as SVGIG (reference sequence).

This clone was counted a few times. The chain links TRBV7-2 to TRBJ2-7, with TRBD2 identical over 7 bases. Germline trimming cut 1 base from V and 2 bases from J; bases unmatched to any gene: 8. Germline V gives CDR1 SGHTA, CDR2 FQGNSA. The CDR3 length is 16 residues. DNA for the CDR3: TGTGCCAGCAGCTTAGGTCAGCCTAGCGGCCCCTACGAGCAGTACTTC. Translating gives CASSLGQPSGPYEQYF.

With regard to this clone: Other DNA sequences in this sample translate to the same CDR3. The genes are TRBV9 and TRBJ2-3, with D maybe TRBD2 (6 bases). V was cut by 2 bases and J by 1 base, with 11 bases left in between. The CDR3 covers 15 residues. In germline, CDR1 is SGDLS, CDR2 YYNGEE. CDR3 protein: CASSVGPGGTDTQYF. As DNA, the CDR3 is TGTGCCAGCAGCGTGGGTCCGGGGGGCACAGATACGCAGTATTTT.

This clone was observed a few times. The chain links TRBV10-3 to TRBJ2-5; TRBD2 matches 8 bases. The CDR3 contains 14 residues. Germline V CDR1 and CDR2: ENHRY, SYGVKD. V was pared by 8 bases and J by 4 bases, with 9 bases of the junction left unmatched. The CDR3: CAIARAGESETQYF. The CDR3 DNA is TGTGCCATCGCTAGAGCGGGGGAGTCAGAGACCCAGTACTTC.

Only a few counts were recorded for this clone. The same CDR3 is also encoded by other DNA sequences in this sample. V and J are TRBV5-1 and TRBJ1-1; 7 bases are shared with TRBD1. This CDR3 has 14 residues. V lost 4 bases and J lost 3; bases outside the gene matches: 6. CDR1 is SGHRS and CDR2 is YFSETQ in the germline V gene. CDR3 loop: CASSLVQGDTEAFF. Here the CDR3 DNA reads TGCGCCAGCAGCCTCGTTCAGGGGGACACTGAAGCTTTCTTT.

This clone was observed a few times. The J gene is TRBJ1-1, the V gene TRBV10-3; tentatively, D is TRBD1 (6 bases). This CDR3 is 13 amino acids long. Germline values: CDR1 ENHRY, CDR2 SYGVKD. V dropped 6 bases and J dropped 0 bases, with 8 bases sitting between them. This CDR3 reads CAIRDSLNTEAFF. CDR3 sequence (DNA): TGTGCCATCAGGGACAGTTTGAACACTGAAGCTTTCTTT.

This clone was picked up one time. The rearrangement uses TRBV5-1 and TRBJ2-7, with D hard to call. Germline-derived CDR1 and CDR2 are SGHRS and YFSETQ. CDR3 size: 16 residues. Trimming took 0 bases from V and 0 from J, leaving 13 bases between them. The CDR3 coding sequence is TGCGCCAGCAGCTTGGGAGAGATGCGTAGCTCCTACGAGCAGTACTTC. Amino acids: CASSLGEMRSSYEQYF.

The rearrangement links TRBV11-3 to TRBJ1-1; D remains unclear. CDR1 and CDR2 from the germline V gene are SGHNT and YENEEA. V lost 6 bases and J 5 bases, leaving 10 bases between the germline ends. CDR3 size: 12 residues. CDR3 sequence (DNA): TGTGCCAGCAGGAACGTTGGGACTGAAGCTTTCTTT. This translates into CASRNVGTEAFF.

In this sample, this clone turned up a few times. The J gene is TRBJ2-3, the V gene TRBV4-1, with 8 bases fitting TRBD2. The ends lost 1 base at V and 0 bases at J; junction bases unmatched: 9. The V gene's germline CDR1 is MGHRA and CDR2 YSYEKL. CDR3 size: 18 residues. The CDR3 DNA sequence: TGCGCCAGCAGCCAAGGGAAGTTAGGCGGGGGGAGCACAGATACGCAGTATTTT. Translated: CASSQGKLGGGSTDTQYF.

There are a few counts of this clone. The gene calls are TRBV30 and TRBJ1-3; D ambiguous. The germline CDR1 and CDR2 sequences are GTSNPN and SVGIG (reference sequence). V lost 0 bases and J lost 4, with 7 bases in between. The CDR3 sequence is 13 residues long. The CDR3 sequence: CAWSVELGNTIYF. As DNA, the CDR3 is TGTGCCTGGAGTGTTGAATTGGGAAACACCATATATTTT.

This clone was detected a few times. This chain links TRBV29-1 with TRBJ2-5; tentatively, D is TRBD1 (6 bases). The CDR3 has 15 amino acids. CDR1 and CDR2 from the germline V gene are SQVTM and ANQGSEA. Trimming cost V 4 bases and J 5 bases, with 20 bases left between them. The CDR3 DNA follows: TGCAGCGTTGGATACGGGACATCCGAAGGGGAGACCCAGTACTTC. Translated: CSVGYGTSEGETQYF.

A few counts support this clone. The chain is built from TRBV5-1 and TRBJ2-7; 7 bases line up with TRBD1. Trimming cost V 5 bases and J 1 base; bases outside gene matches: 6. The CDR3 runs to 14 residues. Germline assignment: CDR1 SGHRS and CDR2 YFSETQ. CDR3 sequence: CASRATTGSYEQYF. The DNA for the CDR3 is TGCGCCAGCAGGGCGACGACAGGGTCCTACGAGCAGTACTTC.

This clone was detected a few times. The V gene is TRBV5-1, the J gene TRBJ2-7; D might be TRBD1 or TRBD2, each matching 5 bases. This CDR3 is built from 12 residues. CDR1 and CDR2 from the germline V gene are SGHRS and YFSETQ. V lost 4 bases to trimming and J lost 6 bases, with 11 bases between them. The CDR3 DNA reads TGCGCCAGCAGCGCAGGGAGTGGCGAGCAGTACTTC. The encoded protein is CASSAGSGEQYF.

A few counts support this clone. This sequence joins TRBV28 and TRBJ2-2, with TRBD1 matching over 9 bases. The CDR3 consists of 14 residues. Germline-derived CDR1 and CDR2 are MDHEN and SYDVKM. V shed 6 bases and J 7 bases; nucleotides not matched to a gene: 6. CDR3 coding DNA: TGTGCCAGCAGACTCGGACAGGGGTACGGGGAGCTGTTTTTT. Its translation is CASRLGQGYGELFF. The variable domain in full, with the rest retrieved from reference TRBV28 and TRBJ2-2, is DVKVTQSSRYLVKRTGEKVFLECVQDMDHENMFWYRQDPGLGLRLIYFSYDVKMKEKGDIPEGYSVSREKKERFSLILESASTNQTSMYLCASRLGQGYGELFFGEGSRLTVL.

The chain carries TRBV29-1 and TRBJ2-6, with D uncertain. The CDR3 consists of 15 residues. The germline gives CDR1 SQVTM, CDR2 ANQGSEA. The V and J ends lost 4 bases and 0 bases respectively, with 10 bases between them. Here the CDR3 DNA reads TGCAGCGTTGGTTCGCGACTCTCTGGGGCCAACGTCCTGACTTTC. It specifies CSVGSRLSGANVLTF.

The chain is built from TRBV30 and TRBJ2-7, with 9 bases that match TRBD1. Germline V gives CDR1 GTSNPN, CDR2 SVGIG (reference sequence). Germline trimming cut 5 bases from V and 4 bases from J; bases unmatched to any gene: 0. The CDR3 is 11 residues long. The CDR3 nucleotides are TGTGCCTGGGGGACAGGGTACGAGCAGTACTTC. Its protein product is CAWGTGYEQYF.

The chain carries TRBV12-5 and TRBJ2-1; D possibly corresponds to TRBD1 (5 bases). Germline assignment: CDR1 LGHNT and CDR2 FRNRAP. The CDR3 is made up of 16 amino acids. The germline V and J ends were trimmed by 2 bases and 3 bases, with 14 bases remaining between them. The CDR3 is CASGLTAGQNYNEQFF. CDR3 in DNA: TGTGCTAGTGGTTTGACGGCAGGGCAAAACTACAATGAGCAGTTCTTC. The whole variable domain, remainder taken from reference TRBV12-5 and TRBJ2-1, is DARVTQTPRHKVTEMGQEVTMRCQPILGHNTVFWYRQTMMQGLELLAYFRNRAPLDDSGMPKDRFSAEMPDATLATLKIQPSEPRDSAVYFCASGLTAGQNYNEQFFGPGTRLTVL.

The chain couples TRBV2 to TRBJ2-7; TRBD1 matches 8 bases. V shed 4 bases, J shed 4 bases, and the junction held 6 bases outside the gene matches. Per germline, CDR1 SNHLY and CDR2 FYNNEI. This CDR3 comprises 14 residues. The DNA for the CDR3 is TGTGCCAGCAGTGTACAGGGGGTAGTATACGAGCAGTACTTC. Amino acids: CASSVQGVVYEQYF.

This clone was observed a handful of times. The rearrangement joins TRBV7-9 to TRBJ1-3; tentatively, D is TRBD1 (5 bases). Trimming shortened V by 6 bases and J by 0 bases, and 12 bases separated the two germline ends. The length of the CDR3 is 15 residues. Germline V gene data show CDR1 as SEHNR and CDR2 as FQNEAQ (reference sequence). CDR3 in amino acids: CASRRGGDSGNTIYF. CDR3 bases: TGTGCCAGCAGGCGTGGAGGGGACTCTGGAAACACCATATATTTT.

V is TRBV23-1 and J is TRBJ2-4, with a possible D match to TRBD2 (6 bases). TRBV23-1 counts as an open reading frame of uncertain function. The V end was cut by 4 bases, the J end by 0 bases, with 22 bases between. CDR3 length: 19 amino acids. The CDR3 protein is CASSPPARRGVIAKNIQYF. The CDR3, as DNA: TGCGCCAGCAGTCCGCCGGCAAGGAGGGGTGTAATAGCCAAAAACATTCAGTACTTC.

This clone turned up a few times. V gene TRBV30 combines with J gene TRBJ2-5; D is undetermined. The CDR3 contains 12 residues. The germline V and J ends were trimmed by 4 bases and 3 bases, with 9 bases remaining between them. Germline-derived CDR1 and CDR2 are GTSNPN and SVGIG (reference sequence). In nucleotides, the CDR3 is TGTGCCTGGAAGGCCATGGAAGAGACCCAGTACTTC. It is translated as CAWKAMEETQYF.

The CDR3 loop is CASSESVQYF. CDR3 DNA: TGTGCCAGCAGTGAATCGGTGCAGTACTTC. The chain is built from TRBV25-1 and TRBJ2-7; D unclear. Trimming took 1 base from V and 9 from J, leaving 4 bases between them. The CDR3 covers 10 residues. CDR1 and CDR2 (germline): MGHDK, SYGVNS.

In this sample, this clone turned up a few times. The chain links TRBV28 to TRBJ1-5, with D perhaps TRBD1 (5 bases). With 7 bases removed from V and 1 base from J, the gap between germline ends came to 11 bases. The CDR3 contains 14 residues. CDR1 and CDR2 (germline): MDHEN, SYDVKM. Written as DNA, the CDR3 is TGTGCCAGCATGGCAGGGACCAGCAATCAGCCCCAGCATTTT. It encodes CASMAGTSNQPQHF.